This record concerns one T cell receptor beta chain sequence. As originally analysed: Reference gene primer amplification gave nucleated cell count estimates. The repertoire was sequenced with immunoSEQ multiplex PCR; TCRdb's copy has only in-frame clones and lacks some. The D gene and trimming were derived from the DNA, and the V and J assignments and clone size from that table. Seen here are about 260,000 clones, roughly 84% observed once, and the top ten hold under 5.5%. These data come from a study of blood T cell repertoires in COVID-19. Study background: There were acute and convalescent COVID-19 samples, and they came from the United States, Italy and Spain. Sources were T cells, B-cell-depleted T cells, or PBMCs; the material itself was cDNA or gDNA.

Germline CDR1 and CDR2: GTSNPN and SVGIG (reference sequence). The CDR3 spans 13 residues. Trimming took 7 bases from V and 2 from J; bases not matched to a gene: 7. The clonotype was recovered from a man aged 60-69 years with acute or convalescent COVID-19. Material for sequencing was peripheral blood. The chain has TRBV30 and TRBJ1-2; 7 nucleotides match TRBD1. DNA of the CDR3: TGTGCCTTGCAGACAGGGCGCAACTATGGCTACACCTTC. It yields the protein CALQTGRNYGYTF.